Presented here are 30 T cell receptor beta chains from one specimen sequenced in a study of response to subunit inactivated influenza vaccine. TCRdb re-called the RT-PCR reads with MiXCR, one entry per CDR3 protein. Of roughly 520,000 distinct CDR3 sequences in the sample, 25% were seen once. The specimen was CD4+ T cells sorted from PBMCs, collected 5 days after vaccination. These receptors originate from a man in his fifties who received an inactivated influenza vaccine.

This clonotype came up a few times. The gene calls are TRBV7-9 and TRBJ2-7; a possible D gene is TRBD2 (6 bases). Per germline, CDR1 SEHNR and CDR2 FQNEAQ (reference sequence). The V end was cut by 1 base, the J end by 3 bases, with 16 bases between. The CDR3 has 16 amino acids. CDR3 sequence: CASSLVGGLRVYEQYF. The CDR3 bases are TGTGCCAGCAGCTTAGTGGGGGGACTTCGCGTCTACGAGCAGTACTTC. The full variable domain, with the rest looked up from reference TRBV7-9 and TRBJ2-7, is DTGVSQNPRHKITKRGQNVTFRCDPISEHNRLYWYRQTLGQGPEFLTYFQNEAQLEKSRLLSDRFSAERPKGSFSTLEIQRTEQGDSAMYLCASSLVGGLRVYEQYFGPGTRLTVT.

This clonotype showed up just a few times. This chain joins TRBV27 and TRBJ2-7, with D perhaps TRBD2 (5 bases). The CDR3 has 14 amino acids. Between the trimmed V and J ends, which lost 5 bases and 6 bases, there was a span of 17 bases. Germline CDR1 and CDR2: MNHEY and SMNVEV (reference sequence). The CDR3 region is CASSTPLTRSEQYF. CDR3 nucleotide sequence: TGTGCCAGCAGTACACCCCTAACTAGATCCGAGCAGTACTTC.

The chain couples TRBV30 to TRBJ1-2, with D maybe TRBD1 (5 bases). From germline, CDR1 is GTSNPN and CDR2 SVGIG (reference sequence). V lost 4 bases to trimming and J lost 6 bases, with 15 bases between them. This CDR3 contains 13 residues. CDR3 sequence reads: CAWKFQGGNGYTF. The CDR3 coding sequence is TGTGCCTGGAAGTTTCAGGGAGGCAATGGCTACACCTTC.

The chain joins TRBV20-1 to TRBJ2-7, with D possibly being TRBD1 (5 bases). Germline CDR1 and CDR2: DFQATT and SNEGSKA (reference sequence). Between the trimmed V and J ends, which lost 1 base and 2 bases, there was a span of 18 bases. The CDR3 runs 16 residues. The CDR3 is CSARGWAGSFPYEQYF. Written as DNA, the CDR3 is TGCAGTGCTAGAGGGTGGGCAGGGTCGTTTCCCTACGAGCAGTACTTC.

Here the CDR3 DNA reads TGTGCCAGCAGTTTGGCGGGTCCCTCTCAGCATTTT. Its translation: CASSLAGPSQHF. The chain combines TRBV12-3 or TRBV12-4 with TRBJ1-5; D gene uncertain. This CDR3 is built from 12 residues. Trimming left V 3 bases short and J 13 bases short, with 13 bases between.

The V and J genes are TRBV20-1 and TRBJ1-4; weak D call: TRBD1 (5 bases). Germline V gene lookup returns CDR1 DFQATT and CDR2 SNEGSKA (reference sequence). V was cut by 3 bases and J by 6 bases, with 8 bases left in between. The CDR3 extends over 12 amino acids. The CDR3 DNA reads TGCAGTGCTAGGGGGACCCATGAAAAACTGTTTTTT. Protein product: CSARGTHEKLFF.

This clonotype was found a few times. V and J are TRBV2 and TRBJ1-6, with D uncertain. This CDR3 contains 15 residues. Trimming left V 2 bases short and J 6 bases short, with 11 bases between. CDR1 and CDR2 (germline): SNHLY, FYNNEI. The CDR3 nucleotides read TGTGCCAGCAGTGAATTAGAGGGCGGTAATTCACCCCTCCACTTT. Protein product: CASSELEGGNSPLHF.

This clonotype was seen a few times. In DNA, the CDR3 is TGTGCCAGCTCACCGACCTCGGCCTCACGGGGCTACACCTTC. Translated: CASSPTSASRGYTF. The V call is TRBV18, the J call TRBJ1-2; the D is unclear. The CDR3 consists of 14 residues. V lost 3 bases to trimming and J lost 8 bases, with 16 bases between them. The V gene's germline CDR1 is KGHSH and CDR2 LQKENI.

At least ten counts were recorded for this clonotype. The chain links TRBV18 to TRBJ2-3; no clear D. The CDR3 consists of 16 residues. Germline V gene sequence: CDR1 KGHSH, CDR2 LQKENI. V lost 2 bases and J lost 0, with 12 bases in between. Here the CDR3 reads CASSPTTIPSTDTQYF. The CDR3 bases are TGTGCCAGCTCACCAACGACAATCCCTAGCACAGATACGCAGTATTTT. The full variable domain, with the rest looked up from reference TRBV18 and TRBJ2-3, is NAGVMQNPRHLVRRRGQEARLRCSPMKGHSHVYWYRQLPEEGLKFMVYLQKENIIDESGMPKERFSAEFPKEGPSILRIQQVVRGDSAAYFCASSPTTIPSTDTQYFGPGTRLTVL.

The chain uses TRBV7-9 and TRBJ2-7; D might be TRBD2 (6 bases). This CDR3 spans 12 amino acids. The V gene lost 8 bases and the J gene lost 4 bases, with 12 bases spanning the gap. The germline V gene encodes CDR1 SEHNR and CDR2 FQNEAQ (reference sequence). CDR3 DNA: TGTGCCAGCCGCCCGCTAGCGTACGAGCAGTACTTC. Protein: CASRPLAYEQYF. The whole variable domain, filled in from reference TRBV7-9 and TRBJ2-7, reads DTGVSQNPRHKITKRGQNVTFRCDPISEHNRLYWYRQTLGQGPEFLTYFQNEAQLEKSRLLSDRFSAERPKGSFSTLEIQRTEQGDSAMYLCASRPLAYEQYFGPGTRLTVT.

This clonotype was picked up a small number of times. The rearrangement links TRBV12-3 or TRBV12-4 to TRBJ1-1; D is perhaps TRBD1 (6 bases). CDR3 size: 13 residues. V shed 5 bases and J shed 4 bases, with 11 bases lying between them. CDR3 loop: CASSLDRFTEAFF. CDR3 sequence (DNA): TGTGCCAGCAGTCTGGACAGATTCACTGAAGCTTTCTTT.

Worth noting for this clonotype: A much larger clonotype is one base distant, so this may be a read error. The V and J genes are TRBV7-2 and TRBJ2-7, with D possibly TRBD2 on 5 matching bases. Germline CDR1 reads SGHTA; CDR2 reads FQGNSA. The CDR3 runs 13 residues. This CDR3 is CPSSSREGYEQYF. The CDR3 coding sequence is TGTCCCAGCAGCTCCCGGGAAGGGTACGAGCAGTACTTC.

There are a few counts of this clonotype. CDR3 DNA sequence: TGCAGTCAAGGACAGGGAGGGTCTGAAGCTTTCTTT. Its translation: CSQGQGGSEAFF. The rearrangement joins TRBV20-1 to TRBJ1-1, with 8 bases lining up with TRBD1. V was clipped by 8 bases and J by 6 bases; unmatched bases: 8. CDR3 length: 12 residues. In germline, CDR1 is DFQATT, CDR2 SNEGSKA (reference sequence).

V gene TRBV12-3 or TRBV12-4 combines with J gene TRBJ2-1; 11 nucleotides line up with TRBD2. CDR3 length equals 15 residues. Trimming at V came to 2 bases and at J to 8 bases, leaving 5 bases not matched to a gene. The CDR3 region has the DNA TGTGCCAGCAGTTTATTAGCGGGAGGGAGGGATGAGCAGTTCTTC. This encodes CASSLLAGGRDEQFF.

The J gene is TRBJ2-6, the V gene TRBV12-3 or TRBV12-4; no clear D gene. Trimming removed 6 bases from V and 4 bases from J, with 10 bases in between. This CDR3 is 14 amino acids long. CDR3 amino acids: CASRTALGANVLTF. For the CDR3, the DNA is TGTGCCAGCAGAACAGCCCTCGGGGCCAACGTCCTGACTTTC.

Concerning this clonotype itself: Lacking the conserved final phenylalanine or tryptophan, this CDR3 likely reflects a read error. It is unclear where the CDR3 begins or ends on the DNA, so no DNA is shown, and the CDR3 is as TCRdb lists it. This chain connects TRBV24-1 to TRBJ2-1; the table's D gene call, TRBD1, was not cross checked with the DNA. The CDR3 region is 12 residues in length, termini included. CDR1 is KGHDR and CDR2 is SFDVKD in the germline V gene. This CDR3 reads CATSDPSRDSRI.

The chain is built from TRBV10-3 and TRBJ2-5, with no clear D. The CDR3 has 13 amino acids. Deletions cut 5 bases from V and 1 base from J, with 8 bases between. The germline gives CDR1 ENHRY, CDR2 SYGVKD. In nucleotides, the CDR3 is TGTGCCATCAGTTGGAGACTCCAAGAGACCCAGTACTTC. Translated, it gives CAISWRLQETQYF.

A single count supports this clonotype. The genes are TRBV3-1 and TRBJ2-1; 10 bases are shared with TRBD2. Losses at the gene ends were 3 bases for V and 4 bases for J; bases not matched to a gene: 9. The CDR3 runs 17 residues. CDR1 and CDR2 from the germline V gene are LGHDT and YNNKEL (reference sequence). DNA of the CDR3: TGTGCCAGCAGCCATAAAAGGGTTAGCGGGGGGTACAATGAGCAGTTCTTC. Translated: CASSHKRVSGGYNEQFF.

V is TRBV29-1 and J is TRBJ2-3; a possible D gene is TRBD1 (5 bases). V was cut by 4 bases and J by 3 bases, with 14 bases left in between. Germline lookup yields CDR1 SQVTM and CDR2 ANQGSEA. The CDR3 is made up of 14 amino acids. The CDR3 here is CSVVAQGGTDTQYF. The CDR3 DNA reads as TGCAGCGTTGTTGCGCAGGGTGGAACAGATACGCAGTATTTT.

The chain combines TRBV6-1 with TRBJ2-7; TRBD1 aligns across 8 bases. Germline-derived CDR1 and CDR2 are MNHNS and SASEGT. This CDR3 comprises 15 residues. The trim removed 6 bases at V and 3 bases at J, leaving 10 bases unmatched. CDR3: CASRVGGGQGYEQYF. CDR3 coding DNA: TGTGCCAGCAGAGTAGGAGGCGGACAGGGCTACGAGCAGTACTTC.

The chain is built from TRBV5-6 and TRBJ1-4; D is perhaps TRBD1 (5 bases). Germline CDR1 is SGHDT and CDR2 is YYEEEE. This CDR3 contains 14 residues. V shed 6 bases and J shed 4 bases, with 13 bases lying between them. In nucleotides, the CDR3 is TGTGCCAGCACCCCGGGACTCAGTAATGAAAAACTGTTTTTT. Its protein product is CASTPGLSNEKLFF.

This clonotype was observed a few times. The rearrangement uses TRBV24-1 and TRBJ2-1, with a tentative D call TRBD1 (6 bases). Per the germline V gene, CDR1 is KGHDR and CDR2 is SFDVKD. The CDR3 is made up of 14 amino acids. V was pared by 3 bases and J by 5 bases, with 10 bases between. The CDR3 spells CATSDPQGNNEQFF. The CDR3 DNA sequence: TGTGCCACCAGTGATCCACAGGGTAACAATGAGCAGTTCTTC.

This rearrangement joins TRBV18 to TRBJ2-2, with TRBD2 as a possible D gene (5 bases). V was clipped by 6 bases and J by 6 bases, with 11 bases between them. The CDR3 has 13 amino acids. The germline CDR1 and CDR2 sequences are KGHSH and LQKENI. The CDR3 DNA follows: TGTGCCAGCTCGCCTACTAGGGCCGGGGAGCTGTTTTTT. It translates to CASSPTRAGELFF. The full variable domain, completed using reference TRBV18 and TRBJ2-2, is NAGVMQNPRHLVRRRGQEARLRCSPMKGHSHVYWYRQLPEEGLKFMVYLQKENIIDESGMPKERFSAEFPKEGPSILRIQQVVRGDSAAYFCASSPTRAGELFFGEGSRLTVL.

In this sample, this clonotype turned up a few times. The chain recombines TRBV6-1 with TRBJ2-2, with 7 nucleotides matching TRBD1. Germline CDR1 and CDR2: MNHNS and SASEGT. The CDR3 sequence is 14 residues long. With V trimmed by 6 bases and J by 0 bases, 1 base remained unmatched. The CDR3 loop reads CASRGQPNTGELFF. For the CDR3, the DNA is TGTGCCAGCAGGGGACAGCCGAACACCGGGGAGCTGTTTTTT.

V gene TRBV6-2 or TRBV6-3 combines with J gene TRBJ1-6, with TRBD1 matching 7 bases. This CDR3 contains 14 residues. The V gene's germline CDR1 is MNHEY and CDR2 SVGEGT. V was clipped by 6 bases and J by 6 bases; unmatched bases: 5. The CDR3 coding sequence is TGTGCCAGCAGCCGCGGACAGGTTAATTCACCCCTCCACTTT. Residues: CASSRGQVNSPLHF.

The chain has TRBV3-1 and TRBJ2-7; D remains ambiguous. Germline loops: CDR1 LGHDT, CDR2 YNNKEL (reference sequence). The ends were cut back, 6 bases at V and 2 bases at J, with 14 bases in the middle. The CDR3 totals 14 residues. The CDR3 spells CASSHIVSTYEQYF. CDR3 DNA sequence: TGTGCCAGCAGTCATATAGTCAGTACCTACGAGCAGTACTTC.

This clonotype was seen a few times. DNA for the CDR3: TGTGCCAGCAGCCCCGCAGGACAGGGGGCCAGCGAGCAGTTCTTC. Amino acids: CASSPAGQGASEQFF. This rearrangement joins TRBV28 to TRBJ2-1, with TRBD1 matching 11 bases. Losses at the gene ends were 6 bases for V and 10 bases for J; bases not matched to a gene: 11. CDR1 is MDHEN and CDR2 is SYDVKM in the germline V gene. The CDR3 sequence is 15 residues long.

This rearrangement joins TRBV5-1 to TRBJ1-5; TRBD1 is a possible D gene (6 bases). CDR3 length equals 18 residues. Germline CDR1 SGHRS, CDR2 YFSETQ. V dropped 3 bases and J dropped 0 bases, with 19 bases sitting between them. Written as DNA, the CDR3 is TGCGCCAGCAGCTCTTCGCCCGGGGGCAGCTATAGCAATCAGCCCCAGCATTTT. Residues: CASSSSPGGSYSNQPQHF.

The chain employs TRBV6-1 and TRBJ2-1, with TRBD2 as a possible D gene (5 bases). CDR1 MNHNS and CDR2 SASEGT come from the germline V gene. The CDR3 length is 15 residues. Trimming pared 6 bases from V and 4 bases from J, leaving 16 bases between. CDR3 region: CASSRNFAGYNEQFF. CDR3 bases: TGTGCCAGCAGCCGAAACTTTGCGGGTTACAATGAGCAGTTCTTC.

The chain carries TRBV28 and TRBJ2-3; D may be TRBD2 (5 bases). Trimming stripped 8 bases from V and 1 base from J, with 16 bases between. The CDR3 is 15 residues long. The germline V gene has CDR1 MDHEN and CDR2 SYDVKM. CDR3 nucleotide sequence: TGTGCCAGCGTGAACAGTTGGCGGGGCACAGATACGCAGTATTTT. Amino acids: CASVNSWRGTDTQYF. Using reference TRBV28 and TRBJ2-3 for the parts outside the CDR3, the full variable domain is DVKVTQSSRYLVKRTGEKVFLECVQDMDHENMFWYRQDPGLGLRLIYFSYDVKMKEKGDIPEGYSVSREKKERFSLILESASTNQTSMYLCASVNSWRGTDTQYFGPGTRLTVL.